Described below is a single TCR beta chain sequence and its context. The data derive from a study of blood T cell repertoires in COVID-19. Study at large: There were acute and convalescent COVID-19 samples, and they came from the United States, Italy and Spain. Sources were T cells, B-cell-depleted T cells, or PBMCs; the material itself was cDNA or gDNA.

The CDR3 runs to 14 residues. Original data processing: How many nucleated cells were present was estimated from reference gene primer amplification. Sequencing was performed with immunoSEQ multiplex PCR; in TCRdb, only in-frame clones are kept and a portion is missing. The D gene and trimming were derived from the DNA, and the V and J assignments and clone size from that table. The table lists roughly 97,000 clones, 70% to 90% of them singletons. The sample comprised peripheral blood. This receptor was obtained from a human donor in a cohort sampled during active COVID-19. The chain combines TRBV12-2 with TRBJ2-5; the table gives TRBD2 as D, unverified against the DNA. TRBV12-2 is assigned pseudogene status. The CDR3 sequence is CASRLISGSETQYF. CDR3 coding DNA: TGTGCAAGTCGCTTAATTAGCGGGAGTGAGACCCAGTACTTC.